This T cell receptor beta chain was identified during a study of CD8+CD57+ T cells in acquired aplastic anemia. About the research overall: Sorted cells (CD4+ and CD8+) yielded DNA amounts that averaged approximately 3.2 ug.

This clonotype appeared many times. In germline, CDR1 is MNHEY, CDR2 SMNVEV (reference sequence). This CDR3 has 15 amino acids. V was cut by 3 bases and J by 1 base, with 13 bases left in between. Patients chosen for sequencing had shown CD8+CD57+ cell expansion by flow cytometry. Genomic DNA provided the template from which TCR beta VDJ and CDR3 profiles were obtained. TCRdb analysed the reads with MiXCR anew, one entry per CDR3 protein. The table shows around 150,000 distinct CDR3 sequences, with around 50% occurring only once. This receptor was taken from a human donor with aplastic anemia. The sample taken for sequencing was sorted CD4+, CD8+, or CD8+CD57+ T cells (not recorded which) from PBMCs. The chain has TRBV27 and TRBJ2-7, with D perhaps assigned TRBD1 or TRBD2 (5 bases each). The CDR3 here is CASSFWGPTSYEQYF. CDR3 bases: TGTGCCAGCAGTTTTTGGGGACCGACGTCCTACGAGCAGTACTTC.